Here is one T cell receptor beta chain with its context. V lost 0 bases and J 1 base, leaving 14 bases between the germline ends. This CDR3 spans 17 amino acids. CDR1 WNHNN and CDR2 SYGVQD come from the germline V gene (reference sequence). These data are taken from a study of T cell responses to AZD1222 COVID-19 vaccine. The protocol was immunoSEQ multiplex PCR, while the TCRdb copy is restricted to in-frame clones and leaves out a portion. The top ten clones hold roughly 4.7% of a sample with 75,000 to 90,000 clones, 92% of them seen once. This sequence was found in an adult who received the AZD1222 COVID-19 vaccine. V usage is TRBV10-1 and J usage is TRBJ2-3, with D perhaps matching TRBD2 (5 bases). Sequencing used peripheral blood, obtained 28 days after the second AZD1222 dose. DNA for the CDR3: TGCGCCAGCAGTGAGTCGACTACGGGTTATGGCACAGATACGCAGTATTTT. It is translated as CASSESTTGYGTDTQYF.